Listed below are T cell receptor beta chains from one sample, sequenced in a study of CD8 T cells in Susac syndrome. TCRdb reprocessed the immunoSEQ multiplex PCR reads with MiXCR, giving one entry per CDR3 protein. The sample lists about 280,000 distinct CDR3 sequences; roughly 85% were seen once. Sequencing was carried out using CD8+ T cells from PBMCs. The receptors were sampled from a human donor with multiple sclerosis. Each CDR3 is given with its conserved first and last residue. Each record gives: V gene, clone size, D gene, J gene, CDR3 DNA, CDR3 protein. The D gene is left open where the match is weak. Size tells how often a clone was seen (once, few, many) or the class of an expanded clone, and some rows leave it out.

v_gene: TRBV27
abundance: .
d_gene: .
j_gene: TRBJ2-1
CDR3nt: TGTGCCAGTTGGTATCCGGGACGACAGCAGTTCTTC
CDR3aa: CASWYPGRQQFF

v_gene: TRBV5-1
abundance: .
d_gene: .
j_gene: TRBJ2-7
CDR3nt: TGTGCCAGCAGCTCTAACTACGAGCAGTACTTC
CDR3aa: CASSSNYEQYF

v_gene: TRBV27
abundance: .
d_gene: TRBD1
j_gene: TRBJ2-1
CDR3nt: TGTGCCAGCAGTGACCGGGACAGGGCCAGGAGCTCCTACAATGAGCAGTTCTTC
CDR3aa: CASSDRDRARSSYNEQFF

v_gene: TRBV9
abundance: .
d_gene: .
j_gene: TRBJ2-1
CDR3nt: TGTGCCAGCAGCGTGTCTCGGGGGAGTAACGAGCAGTTCTTC
CDR3aa: CASSVSRGSNEQFF

v_gene: TRBV5-5
abundance: .
d_gene: TRBD1
j_gene: TRBJ1-5
CDR3nt: TGTGCCAGCAGGGCCGGGACAGGGGGTAGTCAGCCCCAGCATTTT
CDR3aa: CASRAGTGGSQPQHF

v_gene: TRBV14
abundance: .
d_gene: .
j_gene: TRBJ1-4
CDR3nt: TGTGCCAGCAGCCAAGGAACTAGGAGGGATCGGGAAAAACTGTTTTTT
CDR3aa: CASSQGTRRDREKLFF

v_gene: TRBV20-1
abundance: .
d_gene: .
j_gene: TRBJ1-5
CDR3nt: TGCAGTGCCTCAAACGGGGACGAAAGAGGTCAGCCCCAGCATTTT
CDR3aa: CSASNGDERGQPQHF

v_gene: TRBV30
abundance: .
d_gene: .
j_gene: TRBJ1-1
CDR3nt: TGTGCCTGGACTCAGGGGAGCACTGAAGCTTTCTTT
CDR3aa: CAWTQGSTEAFF

v_gene: TRBV5-6
abundance: .
d_gene: .
j_gene: TRBJ1-5
CDR3nt: TGTGCCAGCAGCCCAGGGGACAATCAGCCCCAGCATTTT
CDR3aa: CASSPGDNQPQHF

v_gene: TRBV9
abundance: .
d_gene: .
j_gene: TRBJ2-3
CDR3nt: TGTGCCAGCAGCGTAGGGTATGGAGATACGCAGTATTTT
CDR3aa: CASSVGYGDTQYF

v_gene: TRBV7-9
abundance: .
d_gene: .
j_gene: TRBJ2-5
CDR3nt: TGTGCCAGCAGCTTAGTGGGACCTCAAGAGACCCAGTACTTC
CDR3aa: CASSLVGPQETQYF

v_gene: TRBV30
abundance: .
d_gene: .
j_gene: TRBJ1-1
CDR3nt: TGTGCCTGGATTAGACACGCTGAAGCTTTCTTT
CDR3aa: CAWIRHAEAFF

v_gene: TRBV27
abundance: .
d_gene: TRBD2
j_gene: TRBJ2-3
CDR3nt: TGTGCCAGCGGCCCAACTAGCGGGTTGTTAGATACGCAGTATTTT
CDR3aa: CASGPTSGLLDTQYF

v_gene: TRBV29-1
abundance: .
d_gene: .
j_gene: TRBJ1-2
CDR3nt: TGCAGCGTTGAGTTGATTTATGGCTACACCTTC
CDR3aa: CSVELIYGYTF

v_gene: TRBV30
abundance: .
d_gene: TRBD1
j_gene: TRBJ1-2
CDR3nt: TGTGCCTGGTGGGACAGCGCTAACTATGGCTACACCTTC
CDR3aa: CAWWDSANYGYTF

v_gene: TRBV12-3/TRBV12-4
abundance: few
d_gene: TRBD2
j_gene: TRBJ2-1
CDR3nt: TGTGCCAGCAGACAAACTAGCGGGAGCGGCGATGAGCAGTTCTTC
CDR3aa: CASRQTSGSGDEQFF

v_gene: TRBV29-1
abundance: once
d_gene: .
j_gene: TRBJ1-1
CDR3nt: TGCAGCGGCCAAGAGGGCTGGAACTCAGAAGCTTTCTTT
CDR3aa: CSGQEGWNSEAFF

v_gene: TRBV7-9
abundance: .
d_gene: .
j_gene: TRBJ2-5
CDR3nt: TGTGCCAGCAGCCACCCCAATCACTGGGGTGAGACCCAGTACTTC
CDR3aa: CASSHPNHWGETQYF

v_gene: TRBV7-9
abundance: .
d_gene: .
j_gene: TRBJ2-7
CDR3nt: TGTGCCAGCAGCTATATCACCTACGAGCAGTACTTC
CDR3aa: CASSYITYEQYF

v_gene: TRBV7-9
abundance: .
d_gene: .
j_gene: TRBJ2-7
CDR3nt: TGTGCCAGCAGCTTAATCGAGTTCCACGAGCAGTACTTC
CDR3aa: CASSLIEFHEQYF

v_gene: TRBV28
abundance: .
d_gene: .
j_gene: TRBJ2-1
CDR3nt: TGTGCCAGCAGTTTAAGTTCCTTAGCCGATGAGCAGTTCTTC
CDR3aa: CASSLSSLADEQFF

v_gene: TRBV9
abundance: .
d_gene: .
j_gene: TRBJ1-2
CDR3nt: TGTGCCAGCAGCGGGCCGGAGGACAACTCTTATGGCTACACCTTC
CDR3aa: CASSGPEDNSYGYTF

v_gene: TRBV7-9
abundance: once
d_gene: .
j_gene: TRBJ2-7
CDR3nt: TGTGCCAGCAGCGCCCGGGTATCGGAGTTCCACGAGCAGTACTTC
CDR3aa: CASSARVSEFHEQYF

v_gene: TRBV3-1
abundance: .
d_gene: .
j_gene: TRBJ2-7
CDR3nt: TGTGCCAGCAGTCGTCCGCGTCAGGGAGGCTACGAGCAGTACTTC
CDR3aa: CASSRPRQGGYEQYF

v_gene: TRBV11-1
abundance: .
d_gene: .
j_gene: TRBJ2-3
CDR3nt: TGTGCCAGCAGTGCACGGAGCTCTAGCACAGATACGCAGTATTTT
CDR3aa: CASSARSSSTDTQYF

v_gene: TRBV14
abundance: .
d_gene: TRBD2
j_gene: TRBJ2-1
CDR3nt: TGTGCCAGCAGCCAAGGATCGACCGGTGTAAGGCTAGCGGGAAAGTCGGCATACAATGAGCAGTTCTTC
CDR3aa: CASSQGSTGVRLAGKSAYNEQFF

v_gene: TRBV3-1
abundance: once
d_gene: TRBD2
j_gene: TRBJ2-1
CDR3nt: TGTGCCAGCAGCCAAGATATCAGCGGGAGGTTGAATGAGCAGTTCTTC
CDR3aa: CASSQDISGRLNEQFF

v_gene: TRBV2
abundance: .
d_gene: TRBD1
j_gene: TRBJ1-3
CDR3nt: TGTGCCAGCAGTGAGGGGGACAGCTCCAGCTCTGGAAACACCATATATTTT
CDR3aa: CASSEGDSSSSGNTIYF

v_gene: TRBV27
abundance: .
d_gene: TRBD2
j_gene: TRBJ2-3
CDR3nt: TGTGCCAGCACCCTAGCGGGAGCCTCGGATACGCAGTATTTT
CDR3aa: CASTLAGASDTQYF

v_gene: TRBV19
abundance: .
d_gene: .
j_gene: TRBJ2-7
CDR3nt: TGTGCCAGTAGTCCTACCCATCCCGACAGATCCTACGAGCAGTACTTC
CDR3aa: CASSPTHPDRSYEQYF

v_gene: TRBV27
abundance: .
d_gene: TRBD1
j_gene: TRBJ2-3
CDR3nt: TGTGCCAGCAGGTTTTCAGGGGGTGGTACAGATACGCAGTATTTT
CDR3aa: CASRFSGGGTDTQYF

v_gene: TRBV9
abundance: .
d_gene: TRBD2
j_gene: TRBJ2-5
CDR3nt: TGTGCCAGCAGCACCCGATCCAGGGAGGGCCAAGAGACCCAGTACTTC
CDR3aa: CASSTRSREGQETQYF

v_gene: TRBV20-1
abundance: .
d_gene: .
j_gene: TRBJ1-6
CDR3nt: TGCAGTGCTAGAGAAGGGAATTATTCACCCCTCCACTTT
CDR3aa: CSAREGNYSPLHF

v_gene: TRBV27
abundance: .
d_gene: TRBD1
j_gene: TRBJ2-6
CDR3nt: TGTGCCAGCACACAGGGGTTAGGTGGGGCCAACGTCCTGACTTTC
CDR3aa: CASTQGLGGANVLTF

v_gene: TRBV4-1
abundance: .
d_gene: .
j_gene: TRBJ2-1
CDR3nt: TGCGCCAGCAGCCAAGACGACAATGAGCAGTTCTTC
CDR3aa: CASSQDDNEQFF

v_gene: TRBV28
abundance: .
d_gene: .
j_gene: TRBJ2-1
CDR3nt: TGTGCCAGCAAGGTTCGTGTGAAGCGGGACAATGAGCAGTTCTTC
CDR3aa: CASKVRVKRDNEQFF

v_gene: TRBV20-1
abundance: once
d_gene: .
j_gene: TRBJ2-5
CDR3nt: TGCAGTCCCTGGGGCAGGGTGACCCGCGAGACCCAGTACTTC
CDR3aa: CSPWGRVTRETQYF

v_gene: TRBV29-1
abundance: .
d_gene: .
j_gene: TRBJ1-4
CDR3nt: TGCAGCGTTGAGGCTAACAGGGAGGGGAAGGAAAAACTGTTTTTT
CDR3aa: CSVEANREGKEKLFF

v_gene: TRBV27
abundance: .
d_gene: .
j_gene: TRBJ2-5
CDR3nt: TGTGCCAGCAGTTGGGCGGGCCGCCAAGAGACCCAGTACTTC
CDR3aa: CASSWAGRQETQYF

v_gene: TRBV3-1
abundance: few
d_gene: TRBD2
j_gene: TRBJ2-1
CDR3nt: TGTGCCAGCAGCCAGAGACTAGCGGGAGACAATGAGCAGTTCTTC
CDR3aa: CASSQRLAGDNEQFF

v_gene: TRBV7-9
abundance: .
d_gene: TRBD1
j_gene: TRBJ2-5
CDR3nt: TGTGCCAGCAGCTTAATACAGGGGACAGGGCAAGAGACCCAGTACTTC
CDR3aa: CASSLIQGTGQETQYF

v_gene: TRBV2
abundance: .
d_gene: TRBD2
j_gene: TRBJ2-3
CDR3nt: TGTGCCAGCATTTCTAGCGGGTCCTCCTTTAGCACAGATACGCAGTATTTT
CDR3aa: CASISSGSSFSTDTQYF

v_gene: TRBV7-9
abundance: few
d_gene: .
j_gene: TRBJ2-3
CDR3nt: TGTGCCAGCAGGGGAAACGACAGATTATACACAGATACGCAGTATTTT
CDR3aa: CASRGNDRLYTDTQYF

v_gene: TRBV20-1
abundance: .
d_gene: .
j_gene: TRBJ2-3
CDR3nt: TGCAGTGCTAGATACCCCAGCGGCCCTAGCACAGATACGCAGTATTTT
CDR3aa: CSARYPSGPSTDTQYF

v_gene: TRBV29-1
abundance: .
d_gene: .
j_gene: TRBJ2-2
CDR3nt: TGCAGCGTTGTGTGGACCGGGGAGCTGTTTTTT
CDR3aa: CSVVWTGELFF

v_gene: TRBV28
abundance: .
d_gene: .
j_gene: TRBJ1-1
CDR3nt: TGTGCCAGCGCCAATCACAGGATTTTTCGGCCACATTATAAAGTAAACACTGAAGCTTTCTTT
CDR3aa: CASANHRIFRPHYKVNTEAFF

v_gene: TRBV4-2
abundance: few
d_gene: TRBD2
j_gene: TRBJ2-1
CDR3nt: TGTGCCAGCGGAAGCGGGGGGCCCAACAATGAGCAGTTCTTC
CDR3aa: CASGSGGPNNEQFF

v_gene: TRBV20-1
abundance: once
d_gene: .
j_gene: TRBJ2-7
CDR3nt: TGCAGTGCTAGAGGTAGCAGGAGCTCCTACGAGCAGTACTTC
CDR3aa: CSARGSRSSYEQYF

v_gene: TRBV3-1
abundance: few
d_gene: TRBD1
j_gene: TRBJ2-5
CDR3nt: TGTGCCAGCAGCCCAATCGGGACAGGGCAAGAGACCCAGTACTTC
CDR3aa: CASSPIGTGQETQYF

v_gene: TRBV27
abundance: .
d_gene: .
j_gene: TRBJ1-2
CDR3nt: TGTGCCAGCAGTACCTACGTAGACAACTACGGCTACACCTTC
CDR3aa: CASSTYVDNYGYTF

v_gene: TRBV9
abundance: .
d_gene: TRBD2
j_gene: TRBJ2-1
CDR3nt: TGTGCCAGCAGCGTACGGTCGGGTAGGGGGCGGACTAGCGGGAGTCCCGCCAATGAGCAGTTCTTC
CDR3aa: CASSVRSGRGRTSGSPANEQFF

v_gene: TRBV2
abundance: .
d_gene: TRBD1
j_gene: TRBJ1-5
CDR3nt: TGTGCCAGCACCCTCCCGGGACAGAGCAATCAGCCCCAGCATTTT
CDR3aa: CASTLPGQSNQPQHF